The clone carrying this TCR beta chain has only a few counts. What it binds is unknown. This entry comes from a study of T-cell reconstitution after alpha-beta-depleted transplantation in children. The CDR3 spans 15 residues. CDR1 is DFQATT and CDR2 is SNEGSKA in the germline V gene (reference sequence). Trimming pared 3 bases from V and 3 bases from J, leaving 18 bases between. The authors prepared the TCRbeta library with unique molecular identifiers. Each CDR3 protein is one row after TCRdb ran MiXCR on the PCR reads. The sample includes more than 120,000 distinct CDR3 sequences, about 8.8% of them seen just once. Study-level findings and limits: Newly generated T cells supplied most T-cell counts and diversity one year post-transplant. Expanded graft clones, several hundred of them, were reportedly the source of alpha-beta T cells about two months after transplant.

This chain joins TRBV20-1 and TRBJ2-7; D might be TRBD2 (5 bases). The receptor was isolated from a female patient aged 2-10 years who had a stem cell transplant for congenital amegakaryocytic thrombocytopenia, so the T cells may come from the graft donor. Sequencing used PBMCs, mostly from graft donor cells, obtained 180 days after TCRalphabeta/CD19-depleted stem cell transplant. DNA for the CDR3: TGCAGTGCTAGTATAGACTATCCCTCGGGCTACGAGCAGTACTTC. This gives the protein CSASIDYPSGYEQYF.